These 21 T cell receptor beta chains originate from one sample sequenced in a study of blood T cell repertoires in COVID-19. TCRdb's table, derived via immunoSEQ multiplex PCR, lists solely in-frame clones and lacks some. The repertoire has 140,000 or so clones, around 83% of them found once; the top ten carry less than 4.5%. The sequencing input was peripheral blood. The receptors were gathered from a woman aged 80 or over with acute or convalescent COVID-19.

This clone was counted a few times. The chain couples TRBV2 to TRBJ2-3; 9 positions match TRBD2. Germline V gives CDR1 SNHLY, CDR2 FYNNEI. The CDR3 is made up of 19 amino acids. The ends lost 7 bases at V and 0 bases at J; junction bases unmatched: 17. In DNA, the CDR3 is TGTGCCAGCATTTTCCGGGGGATCGAGCGGGGGGCCAGCACAGATACGCAGTATTTT. The encoded protein is CASIFRGIERGASTDTQYF.

CDR3 region: CASSAGVGQFF. Here the CDR3 DNA reads TGTGCCAGCAGCGCAGGGGTTGGGCAGTTCTTC. The V gene is TRBV7-3, the J gene TRBJ2-1, with a possible D match to TRBD1 (6 bases). The length of the CDR3 is 11 residues. V was trimmed by 5 bases and J by 12 bases, leaving 11 bases between them. Per the germline V gene, CDR1 is SGHTA and CDR2 is FQGTGA.

This chain links TRBV18 with TRBJ2-2; 16 bases match TRBD2. Trimming at V came to 0 bases and at J to 0 bases, leaving 4 bases not matched to a gene. Germline values: CDR1 KGHSH, CDR2 LQKENI. The CDR3 length is 20 residues. The CDR3 DNA reads as TGTGCCAGCTCACCACCGGGACTAGCGGGAGGGCCGTCGAACACCGGGGAGCTGTTTTTT. Protein sequence: CASSPPGLAGGPSNTGELFF.

The CDR3 is CASSLPTGQQVTGELFF. CDR3 nucleotides: TGTGCCAGCAGTTTGCCTACGGGACAGCAAGTCACCGGGGAGCTGTTTTTT. V usage is TRBV28 and J usage is TRBJ2-2; 7 positions agree with TRBD1. CDR1 MDHEN and CDR2 SYDVKM come from the germline V gene. The CDR3 has 17 amino acids. V lost 3 bases, J lost 4 bases, and 11 bases stayed unmatched.

The gene calls are TRBV5-1 and TRBJ2-5, with D possibly TRBD2 on 6 matching bases. The germline V and J ends were trimmed by 3 bases and 0 bases, with 12 bases remaining between them. Germline CDR1 SGHRS, CDR2 YFSETQ. This CDR3 spans 15 amino acids. DNA for the CDR3: TGCGCCAGCAGCTCGGGACTGGCGTACCAAGAGACCCAGTACTTC. As protein: CASSSGLAYQETQYF.

The rearrangement uses TRBV7-9 and TRBJ2-5; tentatively, D is TRBD2 (6 bases). In germline, CDR1 is SEHNR, CDR2 FQNEAQ (reference sequence). The CDR3 consists of 13 residues. Trimming took 7 bases from V and 9 from J, leaving 18 bases between them. The CDR3 reads CASILTSGGAQYF. The CDR3 coding sequence is TGTGCCAGCATCCTGACCAGTGGCGGGGCCCAGTACTTC.

V usage is TRBV11-2 and J usage is TRBJ2-3, with a possible D match to TRBD2 (5 bases). Trimming left V 2 bases short and J 3 bases short, with 9 bases between. Germline CDR1 and CDR2: SGHAT and FQNNGV. CDR3 length: 14 residues. This chain's CDR3 is CASSLSGGTDTQYF. The CDR3 coding sequence is TGTGCCAGCAGCTTATCTGGAGGAACAGATACGCAGTATTTT.

There are a few counts of this clone. The CDR3 nucleotides are TGTGCCAGTAGTCCCCGGACAGGGTCCGGCTACACCTTC. It encodes CASSPRTGSGYTF. The rearrangement uses TRBV19 and TRBJ1-2, with TRBD1 identical over 8 bases. Germline values: CDR1 LNHDA, CDR2 SQIVND (reference sequence). The CDR3 has 13 residues. Trimming removed 5 bases from V and 8 bases from J; junction bases left unmatched: 7.

The chain recombines TRBV30 with TRBJ2-7; TRBD1 is a possible D gene (5 bases). Germline values: CDR1 GTSNPN, CDR2 SVGIG (reference sequence). V gave up 0 bases and J gave up 3 bases, with 15 bases separating them. This CDR3 spans 15 amino acids. CDR3 residues: CAWSVVRQGLYEQYF. The DNA of the CDR3 is TGTGCCTGGAGTGTGGTGAGGCAGGGCCTCTACGAGCAGTACTTC.

The chain couples TRBV29-1 to TRBJ1-1, with unresolved D. Trimming pared 3 bases from V and 6 bases from J, leaving 5 bases between. Germline lookup yields CDR1 SQVTM and CDR2 ANQGSEA. CDR3 length: 10 amino acids. DNA of the CDR3: TGCAGCGTTGATGAGCCTGAAGCTTTCTTT. The encoded protein is CSVDEPEAFF.

The chain combines TRBV7-2 with TRBJ2-7, with 10 bases that match TRBD2. The CDR3 is 14 amino acids. V shed 5 bases and J 2 bases; nucleotides not matched to a gene: 3. Germline V gives CDR1 SGHTA, CDR2 FQGNSA. The chain's CDR3 is CASSVSGGPYEQYF. The CDR3 nucleotides read TGTGCCAGCAGCGTTAGCGGGGGGCCCTACGAGCAGTACTTC.

This chain uses TRBV27 with TRBJ2-7, with 7 bases aligning to TRBD1. The CDR3 contains 14 residues. The V segment lost 9 bases and the J segment 6 bases; nucleotides outside the gene matches: 14. Looked up from germline, CDR1 is MNHEY and CDR2 is SMNVEV (reference sequence). The CDR3 protein is CARNTGVCCFEQYF. CDR3 coding DNA: TGTGCCAGAAACACAGGGGTCTGTTGTTTCGAGCAGTACTTC.

This clone was seen a handful of times. This chain uses TRBV5-4 with TRBJ2-5, with TRBD1 as a possible D gene (7 bases). The CDR3 has 14 residues. Germline CDR1 reads SGHNT; CDR2 reads YYREEE (reference sequence). Trimming cost V 3 bases and J 2 bases, with 11 bases left between them. CDR3 DNA sequence: TGTGCCAGCAGCTCGGGGGACAGACAAGAGACCCAGTACTTC. This encodes CASSSGDRQETQYF.

The chain is built from TRBV5-6 and TRBJ1-2; D possibly corresponds to TRBD1 (5 bases). The CDR3 loop spans 19 amino acids. Germline V lookup: CDR1 SGHDT, CDR2 YYEEEE. The V gene lost 2 bases and the J gene lost 0 bases, with 23 bases spanning the gap. In DNA form, the CDR3 reads TGTGCCAGCAGCTTTGGAGTTTTTAAAGTCGACAGCTCTAACTATGGCTACACCTTC. The encoded protein is CASSFGVFKVDSSNYGYTF.

The V call is TRBV18, the J call TRBJ1-5; possible D gene TRBD1, 5 bases. CDR3 size: 15 residues. Germline CDR1 KGHSH, CDR2 LQKENI. The V end was cut by 2 bases, the J end by 5 bases, with 13 bases between. Here the CDR3 reads CASSPGGGVDQPQHF. The CDR3 DNA is TGTGCCAGCTCACCAGGCGGGGGAGTCGATCAGCCCCAGCATTTT.

This rearrangement joins TRBV9 to TRBJ1-1; no clear D. Germline CDR1 SGDLS, CDR2 YYNGEE. The V end lost 1 base, the J end lost 0 bases, and 10 bases lay between the germline ends. The CDR3 loop spans 15 amino acids. CDR3 DNA sequence: TGTGCCAGCAGCGTACAGGTAAACATGAACACTGAAGCTTTCTTT. Translation gives CASSVQVNMNTEAFF.

This chain links TRBV24-1 with TRBJ2-1, with 8 bases lining up with TRBD2. The ends lost 10 bases at V and 5 bases at J; junction bases unmatched: 9. The germline gives CDR1 KGHDR, CDR2 SFDVKD. CDR3 length: 14 residues. The CDR3 DNA follows: TGTGCCACTGACCCTGGCGGGAGGAACAATGAGCAGTTCTTC. It specifies CATDPGGRNNEQFF.

This clone ranks as medium-sized. The V call is TRBV7-6, the J call TRBJ2-7, with a possible D match to TRBD2 (5 bases). CDR3 length: 16 residues. CDR1 and CDR2 (germline): SGHVS, FNYEAQ. Trimming stripped 5 bases from V and 0 bases from J, with 17 bases between. The CDR3 region is CASSPSIIRGSYEQYF. CDR3 DNA sequence: TGTGCCAGCAGCCCATCAATCATTCGGGGCTCCTACGAGCAGTACTTC.

The chain recombines TRBV7-9 with TRBJ2-3; TRBD1 agrees at 8 bases. V shed 6 bases, J shed 2 bases, and the junction held 4 bases outside the gene matches. The germline gives CDR1 SEHNR, CDR2 FQNEAQ (reference sequence). This CDR3 spans 14 amino acids. The CDR3, as DNA: TGTGCCAGCAGGAGGACAGGGCACACAGATACGCAGTATTTT. Translating gives CASRRTGHTDTQYF. Supplemented by reference TRBV7-9 and TRBJ2-3, the full variable domain reads DTGVSQNPRHKITKRGQNVTFRCDPISEHNRLYWYRQTLGQGPEFLTYFQNEAQLEKSRLLSDRFSAERPKGSFSTLEIQRTEQGDSAMYLCASRRTGHTDTQYFGPGTRLTVL.

This chain joins TRBV28 and TRBJ2-5; TRBD1 aligns across 9 bases. CDR1 MDHEN and CDR2 SYDVKM come from the germline V gene. V was clipped by 3 bases and J by 4 bases; unmatched bases: 6. This CDR3 is 15 amino acids long. The CDR3 protein is CASSFDSGQGETQYF. The CDR3 DNA follows: TGTGCCAGCAGTTTTGATTCGGGACAGGGAGAGACCCAGTACTTC. Drawing the rest from reference TRBV28 and TRBJ2-5, the complete variable domain is DVKVTQSSRYLVKRTGEKVFLECVQDMDHENMFWYRQDPGLGLRLIYFSYDVKMKEKGDIPEGYSVSREKKERFSLILESASTNQTSMYLCASSFDSGQGETQYFGPGTRLLVL.

The chain combines TRBV6-5 with TRBJ1-2; a weak D match, TRBD1 (5 bases). The length of the CDR3 is 13 residues. In germline, CDR1 is MNHEY, CDR2 SVGAGI. Trimming took 6 bases from V and 4 from J, leaving 12 bases between them. CDR3 sequence: CASRKTAFYGYTF. The CDR3 nucleotides read TGTGCCAGCAGAAAGACAGCCTTCTATGGCTACACCTTC.